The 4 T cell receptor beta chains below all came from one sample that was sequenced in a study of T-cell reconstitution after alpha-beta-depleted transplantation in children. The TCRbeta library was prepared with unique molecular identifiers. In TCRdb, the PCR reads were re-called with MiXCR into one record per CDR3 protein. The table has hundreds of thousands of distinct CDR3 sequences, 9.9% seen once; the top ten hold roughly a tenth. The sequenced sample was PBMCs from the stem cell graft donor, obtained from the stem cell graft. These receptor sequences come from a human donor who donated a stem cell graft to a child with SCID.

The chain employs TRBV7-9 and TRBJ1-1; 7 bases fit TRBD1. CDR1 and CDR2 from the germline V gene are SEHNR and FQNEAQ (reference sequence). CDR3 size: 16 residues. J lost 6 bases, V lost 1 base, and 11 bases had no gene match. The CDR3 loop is CASSLVNQGDSPEAFF. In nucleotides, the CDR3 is TGTGCCAGCAGCTTAGTTAATCAGGGGGATAGCCCTGAAGCTTTCTTT.

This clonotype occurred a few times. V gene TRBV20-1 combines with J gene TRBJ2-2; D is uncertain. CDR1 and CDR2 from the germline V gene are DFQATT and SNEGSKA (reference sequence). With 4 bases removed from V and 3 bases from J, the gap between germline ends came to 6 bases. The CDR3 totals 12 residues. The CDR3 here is CSAMKDTGELFF. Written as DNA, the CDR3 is TGCAGTGCTATGAAGGACACCGGGGAGCTGTTTTTT.

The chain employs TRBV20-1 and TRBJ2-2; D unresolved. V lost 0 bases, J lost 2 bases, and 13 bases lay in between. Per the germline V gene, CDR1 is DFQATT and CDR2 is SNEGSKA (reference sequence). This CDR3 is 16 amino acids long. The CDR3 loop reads CSARDPIRSNTGELFF. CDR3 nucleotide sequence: TGCAGTGCTAGAGATCCGATACGGTCCAACACCGGGGAGCTGTTTTTT.

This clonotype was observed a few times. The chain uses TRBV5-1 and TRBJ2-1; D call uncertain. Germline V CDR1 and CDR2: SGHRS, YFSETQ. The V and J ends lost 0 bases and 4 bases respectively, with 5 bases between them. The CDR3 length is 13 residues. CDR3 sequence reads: CASSLAQYNEQFF. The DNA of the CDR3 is TGCGCCAGCAGCTTGGCACAATACAATGAGCAGTTCTTC. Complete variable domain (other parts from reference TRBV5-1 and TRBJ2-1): KAGVTQTPRYLIKTRGQQVTLSCSPISGHRSVSWYQQTPGQGLQFLFEYFSETQRNKGNFPGRFSGRQFSNSRSEMNVSTLELGDSALYLCASSLAQYNEQFFGPGTRLTVL.